This record concerns one TCR beta chain sequence. Only a few counts were recorded for this clonotype. Its target antigen remains unknown. The sample holds no much larger clone one base away, and base qualities are not on file. The treatment or condition label here, explained by the study, means: live attenuated yellow fever vaccine strain. At each blood-draw timepoint, two biological replicates of bulk PBMCs were collected. A standard Ficoll-Paque protocol was used to isolate PBMCs from peripheral blood. RNA was extracted with TriZol from bulk PBMCs, CD4 and CD8 fractions, and dextramer-positive and dextramer-negative fractions. This entry comes from a study of T cells after yellow fever vaccination (dated by TCRdb to about 2019). The study in broad terms: The SMART-Seq v4 Ultra Low Input RNA kit was used to prepare libraries from fractions with low cell numbers. Bulk PBMC replicates and cell subsets were isolated from blood drawn at multiple timepoints before and after both primary and secondary immunization. To track T-cell clones before and after primary and booster YFV17D yellow fever vaccination, bulk TCR alpha and beta repertoires were sequenced longitudinally. Two healthy male donors, one aged 18 to 30 and one aged 30 to 40 years, were included in the cohort. Broader findings and caveats from the paper: The study included only a couple of donors, which limits how far the findings can be generalized. The secondary T-cell response was found to be weaker but faster than the primary response, with a peak reached on day 5 rather than on day 15. Because abundant contaminating clonotypes from the bulk population could be contained in FACS-sorted repertoires, computational filtering was required. A small share of clonotypes occurred in both CD4 and CD8 compartments, likely arising from convergent recombination. After the booster, most of the clones that had expanded following primary vaccination were detected again (roughly 96% of CD4 and around 90% of CD8), which suggests that memory was broadly maintained.

A distance of 5 bases separates the germline ends of V and J, which lose 1 base and 6 bases respectively. The CDR3 goes from the cysteine to the phenylalanine over 12 residues. Only the CDR3 region is kept as DNA, spanning 36 bases read in frame from base 1. From a lookup of the germline V gene, CDR1 and CDR2 are LGHNA and YNFKEQ. TCR cDNA was made using 5'RACE template switching, a step that added a universal primer site and unique molecular identifiers. Priming for cDNA synthesis came from both the TCR alpha and TCR beta constant segments. Library amplification used two PCR steps, and the second PCR step added sample barcodes and sequencing adapters. Sequencing of libraries was done on Illumina HiSeq 2500 (2x100 bp) or NovaSeq (2x150 bp). As for the authors' bioinformatics: Reads were demultiplexed and collapsed into UMI consensus sequences with MIGEC, and V(D)J alignment was performed with MiXCR. Using edgeR on replicate PBMC samples, clonotypes were called vaccine-responding if FDR was below 0.01 and the log2 fold change was above 5 up to day 15. Bulk clonotypes were assigned CD4 or CD8 identity according to which sequenced CD4 or CD8 repertoire held them at higher abundance. TCRdb reanalyzed the raw reads on its own, using fastp at Q25 for trimming and MiXCR for clone calling, and kept in-frame beta chains. Every distinct CDR3 protein forms one entry, paired with its most common genes and DNA. Clone size and V and J calls follow TCRdb, not the original study. The sample yields hundreds of thousands of distinct CDR3 sequences; more than 9% were counted once. The ten largest account for about 15% of the sample.

The receptor was derived from a man aged 25-40 years who received the YFV17D yellow fever vaccine. The chain was built from TRBV4-2 and TRBJ2-3, with the D segment identity uncertain. The specimen was PBMCs, collected on the day of the yellow fever booster vaccination. The CDR3: CASSQGPDTQYF. The bases read TGTGCCAGCAGCCAAGGCCCGGATACGCAGTATTTT.